Presented here are 2 T cell receptor beta chains from one specimen sequenced in a study of response to subunit inactivated influenza vaccine. TCRdb re-derived calls from the RT-PCR reads in MiXCR, one entry per CDR3 protein. The table records 500,000 to 600,000 distinct CDR3 sequences, 10% to 15% of them present only once. Sequencing was performed on PBMCs from blood, taken around seven weeks after vaccination. Receptors originate from a man between 45 and 60 years old who received an inactivated influenza vaccine.

This clonotype was counted only a few times. The V gene is TRBV5-1, the J gene TRBJ1-4; 8 bases agree with TRBD1. Germline-derived CDR1 and CDR2 are SGHRS and YFSETQ. The V and J ends lost 2 bases and 8 bases, in that order; junction bases with no gene match: 11. The CDR3 loop spans 16 amino acids. As DNA, the CDR3 is TGCGCCAGCAGCTTCGGGACAGGCCCTAGGGGCGAAAAACTGTTTTTT. Its protein product is CASSFGTGPRGEKLFF.

This clonotype was seen many times. This rearrangement joins TRBV6-5 to TRBJ1-5, with 9 bases aligning to TRBD1. The trim removed 0 bases at V and 5 bases at J, leaving 5 bases unmatched. Germline V CDR1 and CDR2: MNHEY, SVGAGI. The CDR3 has 16 amino acids. This CDR3 reads CASSYSKGTGYQPQHF. The CDR3 coding sequence is TGTGCCAGCAGTTACTCGAAAGGGACAGGGTATCAGCCCCAGCATTTT.